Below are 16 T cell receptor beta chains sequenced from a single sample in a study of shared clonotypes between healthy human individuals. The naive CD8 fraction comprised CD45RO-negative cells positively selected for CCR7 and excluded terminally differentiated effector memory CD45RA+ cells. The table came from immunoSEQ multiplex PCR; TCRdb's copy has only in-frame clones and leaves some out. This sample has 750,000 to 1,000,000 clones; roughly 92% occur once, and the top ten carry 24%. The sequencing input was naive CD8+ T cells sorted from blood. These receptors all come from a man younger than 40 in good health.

The CDR3 DNA sequence: TGTGCCAGCAGCCCAGAGGGACAGGTTAACACTGAAGCTTTCTTT. The encoded protein is CASSPEGQVNTEAFF. J is TRBJ1-1 and V is TRBV9; the match to TRBD1 covers 8 bases. With V trimmed by 4 bases and J by 2 bases, 7 bases remained unmatched. Germline V gene sequence: CDR1 SGDLS, CDR2 YYNGEE. The CDR3 totals 15 residues.

As DNA, the CDR3 is TGCGCCAGCAGCGAAGGGACTAGCGGCTACAATGAGCAGTTCTTC. Encoded protein: CASSEGTSGYNEQFF. This chain connects TRBV4-1 to TRBJ2-1; 11 positions agree with TRBD2. This CDR3 has 15 amino acids. Unmatched junction bases numbered 3, after V lost 5 bases and J lost 3 bases. Germline lookup yields CDR1 MGHRA and CDR2 YSYEKL.

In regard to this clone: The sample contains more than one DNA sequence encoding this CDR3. CDR3 loop: CASSIAPGYNEQFF. The CDR3 DNA reads as TGTGCCAGTAGTATAGCCCCCGGGTACAATGAGCAGTTCTTC. The J gene is TRBJ2-1, the V gene TRBV19, with D hard to call. CDR3 size: 14 residues. V was trimmed by 1 base and J by 4 bases, leaving 8 bases between them. CDR1 and CDR2 (germline): LNHDA, SQIVND (reference sequence).

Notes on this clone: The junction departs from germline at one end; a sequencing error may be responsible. The chain's CDR3 is CATSPYTGGTVSYNEQFF. CDR3 sequence (DNA): TGTGCCACCAGCCCATACACTGGGGGGACGGTATCCTACAATGAGCAGTTCTTC. The V and J genes are TRBV7-2 and TRBJ2-1; possibly TRBD2 for D (6 bases). Germline V gene data show CDR1 as SGHTA and CDR2 as FQGNSA. CDR3 length equals 18 residues. The complete variable domain, with remaining parts taken from reference TRBV7-2 and TRBJ2-1, reads GAGVSQSPSNKVTEKGKDVELRCDPISGHTALYWYRQSLGQGLEFLIYFQGNSAPDKSGLPSDRFSAERTGGSVSTLTIQRTQQEDSAVYLCATSPYTGGTVSYNEQFFGPGTRLTVL.

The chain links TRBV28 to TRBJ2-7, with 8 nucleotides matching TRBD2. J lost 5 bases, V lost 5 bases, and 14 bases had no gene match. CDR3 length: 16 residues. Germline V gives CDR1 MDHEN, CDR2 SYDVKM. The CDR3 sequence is CASSPVGPAGVDEQYF. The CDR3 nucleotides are TGTGCCAGCAGTCCGGTAGGTCCAGCGGGAGTAGACGAGCAGTACTTC.

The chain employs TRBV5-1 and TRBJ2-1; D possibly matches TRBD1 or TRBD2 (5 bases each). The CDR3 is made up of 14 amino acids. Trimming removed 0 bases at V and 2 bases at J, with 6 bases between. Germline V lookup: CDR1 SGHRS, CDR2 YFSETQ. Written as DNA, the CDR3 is TGCGCCAGCAGCTTGGGGGACCCCTACAATGAGCAGTTCTTC. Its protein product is CASSLGDPYNEQFF.

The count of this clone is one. In DNA, the CDR3 is TGTGCCAGCAGCAACCGAGTAGCGGGGTACAATGAGCAGTTCTTC. Protein product: CASSNRVAGYNEQFF. This sequence joins TRBV11-3 and TRBJ2-1; 8 positions agree with TRBD2. The V and J ends lost 5 bases and 4 bases, in that order; junction bases with no gene match: 7. CDR3 length equals 15 residues. Germline CDR1 is SGHNT and CDR2 is YENEEA.

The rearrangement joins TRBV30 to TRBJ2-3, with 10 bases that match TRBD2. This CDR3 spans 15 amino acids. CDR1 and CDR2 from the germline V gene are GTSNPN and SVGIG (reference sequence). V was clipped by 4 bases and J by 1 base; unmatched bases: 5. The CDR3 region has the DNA TGTGCCTGGACCTTCGGGACTAGCGGCACAGATACGCAGTATTTT. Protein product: CAWTFGTSGTDTQYF.

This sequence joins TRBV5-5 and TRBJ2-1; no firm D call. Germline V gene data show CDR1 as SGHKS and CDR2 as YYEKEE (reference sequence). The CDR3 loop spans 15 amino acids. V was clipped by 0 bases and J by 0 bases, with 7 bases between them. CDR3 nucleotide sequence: TGTGCCAGCAGCTTGGTGGATATCTCCTACAATGAGCAGTTCTTC. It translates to CASSLVDISYNEQFF.

CDR3 in DNA: TGCGCCAGCAGCCCTCGACTCAGCTCCTACAATGAGCAGTTCTTC. Translation gives CASSPRLSSYNEQFF. The V call is TRBV5-1, the J call TRBJ2-1; D uncertain. The CDR3 spans 15 residues. Trimming shortened V by 4 bases and J by 0 bases, and 11 bases separated the two germline ends. Germline V gene lookup returns CDR1 SGHRS and CDR2 YFSETQ.

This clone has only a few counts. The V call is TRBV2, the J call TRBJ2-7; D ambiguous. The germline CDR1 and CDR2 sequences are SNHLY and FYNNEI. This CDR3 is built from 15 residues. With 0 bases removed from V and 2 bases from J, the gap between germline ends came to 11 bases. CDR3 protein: CASSEAGGRTYEQYF. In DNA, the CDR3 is TGTGCCAGCAGTGAAGCAGGTGGCAGAACCTACGAGCAGTACTTC.

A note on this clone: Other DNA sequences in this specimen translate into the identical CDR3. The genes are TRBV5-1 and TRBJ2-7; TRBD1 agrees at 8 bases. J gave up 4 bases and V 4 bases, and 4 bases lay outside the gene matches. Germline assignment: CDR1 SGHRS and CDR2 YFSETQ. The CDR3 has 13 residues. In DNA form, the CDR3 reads TGCGCCAGCAGCCCAGGGGGCTCTTACGAGCAGTACTTC. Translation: CASSPGGSYEQYF.

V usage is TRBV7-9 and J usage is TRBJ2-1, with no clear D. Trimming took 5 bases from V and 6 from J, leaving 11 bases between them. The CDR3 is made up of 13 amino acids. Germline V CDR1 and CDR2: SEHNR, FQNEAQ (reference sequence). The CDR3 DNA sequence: TGTGCCAGCAGCCCCGCTCAGCTCAATGAGCAGTTCTTC. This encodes CASSPAQLNEQFF.

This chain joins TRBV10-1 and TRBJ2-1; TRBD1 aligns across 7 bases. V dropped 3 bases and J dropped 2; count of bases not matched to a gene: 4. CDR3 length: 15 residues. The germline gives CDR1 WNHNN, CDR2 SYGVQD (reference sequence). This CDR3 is CASSDRQGPYNEQFF. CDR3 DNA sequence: TGCGCCAGCAGTGATCGACAGGGCCCCTACAATGAGCAGTTCTTC.

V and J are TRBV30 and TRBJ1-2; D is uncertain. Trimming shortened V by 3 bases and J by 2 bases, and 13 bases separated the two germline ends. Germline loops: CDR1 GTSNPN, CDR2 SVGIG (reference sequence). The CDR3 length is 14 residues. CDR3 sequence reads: CAWRAPFANYGYTF. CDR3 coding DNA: TGTGCCTGGAGGGCCCCTTTTGCCAACTATGGCTACACCTTC.

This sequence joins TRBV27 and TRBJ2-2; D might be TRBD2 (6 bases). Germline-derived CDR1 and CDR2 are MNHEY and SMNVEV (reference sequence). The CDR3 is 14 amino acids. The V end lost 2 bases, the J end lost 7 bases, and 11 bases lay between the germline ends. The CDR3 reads CASSLVLAHGELFF. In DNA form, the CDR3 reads TGTGCCAGCAGTTTAGTGCTAGCGCACGGGGAGCTGTTTTTT.